The 18 T cell receptor beta chains in this list originate from one sample, sequenced in a study of monozygotic twins with inflammatory bowel disease. From the 5' RACE reads, TCRdb lists one entry per CDR3 protein and no DNA. The specimen's table records approximately 400,000 distinct CDR3 sequences. Material for sequencing was blood. Receptors originate from a human donor with ulcerative colitis or Crohn's disease, or a healthy co-twin of an affected twin (not recorded which).

This chain joins TRBV7-2 and TRBJ2-7. The CDR3 sequence is 11 residues long. The germline gives CDR1 SGHTA, CDR2 FQGNSA. The CDR3 spells CASSLFHEQYF. Complete variable domain (other parts from reference TRBV7-2 and TRBJ2-7): GAGVSQSPSNKVTEKGKDVELRCDPISGHTALYWYRQSLGQGLEFLIYFQGNSAPDKSGLPSDRFSAERTGGSVSTLTIQRTQQEDSAVYLCASSLFHEQYFGPGTRLTVT.

The chain employs TRBV3-1 and TRBJ2-7; checking the TCRdb D call of TRBD2 is not possible without DNA. The CDR3 is 14 amino acids. The germline V gene encodes CDR1 LGHDT and CDR2 YNNKEL (reference sequence). Here the CDR3 reads CASSPLGGTYEQYF.

The genes are TRBV7-9 and TRBJ1-1; the TCRdb call, TRBD1, lacks DNA for checking. This CDR3 has 14 residues. In germline, CDR1 is SEHNR, CDR2 FQNEAQ (reference sequence). Here the CDR3 reads CASRPPGMSTEAFF.

The V and J genes are TRBV15 and TRBJ2-5; TCRdb proposes TRBD2, but this gene call is untestable without DNA. The CDR3 contains 20 residues. Germline-derived CDR1 and CDR2 are LNHNV and YYDKDF (reference sequence). The CDR3 loop reads CATSRDGFRASGRGQETQYF.

The chain links TRBV4-1 to TRBJ2-7; TCRdb lists TRBD2, though no DNA is available to test this call. This CDR3 is built from 17 residues. Germline V lookup: CDR1 MGHRA, CDR2 YSYEKL. CDR3 residues: CASSQVYSLAASYEQYF.

The CDR3: CASSPEGYSSNEQFF. The chain has TRBV4-1 and TRBJ2-1; TCRdb names TRBD2, which stays unverified in the absence of DNA. Per germline, CDR1 MGHRA and CDR2 YSYEKL. This CDR3 spans 15 amino acids.

J is TRBJ2-1 and V is TRBV5-1; TCRdb returns TRBD2, unconfirmable since there is no DNA. Germline V gene data show CDR1 as SGHRS and CDR2 as YFSETQ. The CDR3 has 15 residues. The CDR3 protein is CASSLSAGGHNEQFF.

J is TRBJ1-6 and V is TRBV20-1; the D call of TRBD1 rests on TCRdb alone, since no DNA is present to check it. CDR3 length: 18 residues. CDR1 and CDR2 from the germline V gene are DFQATT and SNEGSKA (reference sequence). The CDR3 loop reads CSARRDASLFPYNSPLHF.

The chain is built from TRBV20-1 and TRBJ1-1; TCRdb reports TRBD1, a call that lacks DNA to check it against. The germline V gene encodes CDR1 DFQATT and CDR2 SNEGSKA (reference sequence). The CDR3 is 14 residues long. The chain's CDR3 is CSAGQSGTGAEAFF.

Here the CDR3 reads CASSQDRSGYQPQHF. The chain links TRBV4-3 to TRBJ1-5. CDR1 and CDR2 from the germline V gene are LGHNA and YSLEER. This CDR3 comprises 15 residues.

The chain is built from TRBV6-1 and TRBJ1-2; the D call from TCRdb, TRBD1, cannot be confirmed without DNA. The V gene's germline CDR1 is MNHNS and CDR2 SASEGT. The CDR3 runs 13 residues. The CDR3 sequence is CASTHVRGLGYTF.

The gene calls are TRBV30 and TRBJ1-4; TCRdb reports TRBD1, a call that lacks DNA to check it against. From germline, CDR1 is GTSNPN and CDR2 SVGIG (reference sequence). The CDR3 spans 15 residues. CDR3 in amino acids: CAFFPRGATNEKLFF.

CDR3 protein: CAISGVSNEQFF. The gene calls are TRBV10-3 and TRBJ2-1. Germline V gives CDR1 ENHRY, CDR2 SYGVKD. This CDR3 has 12 amino acids.

The chain uses TRBV5-1 and TRBJ2-2. The CDR3 sequence is 15 residues long. Germline V gives CDR1 SGHRS, CDR2 YFSETQ. The CDR3 sequence is CASSLDSLGTGELFF.

The chain joins TRBV12-3 or TRBV12-4 to TRBJ2-7; as DNA is missing, the TRBD2 call by TCRdb cannot be tested. The CDR3 totals 20 residues. CDR3 sequence: CASSLRLLAGGRTSSYEQYF.

V and J are TRBV30 and TRBJ2-7; TCRdb selects TRBD1, and the lack of DNA leaves this call unchecked. Germline V gene sequence: CDR1 GTSNPN, CDR2 SVGIG (reference sequence). The CDR3 is 13 amino acids. CDR3: CAWSVGHIYEQYF. Complete variable domain (other parts from reference TRBV30 and TRBJ2-7): SQTIHQWPATLVQPVGSPLSLECTVEGTSNPNLYWYRQAAGRGLQLLFYSVGIGQISSEVPQNLSASRPQDRQFILSSKKLLLSDSGFYLCAWSVGHIYEQYFGPGTRLTVT.

The CDR3 loop reads CSALGTSGSGKFF. The chain has TRBV20-1 and TRBJ2-1; TCRdb's D call of TRBD2 is untestable without DNA. CDR3 size: 13 residues. CDR1 is DFQATT, CDR2 SNEGSKA, per germline (reference sequence).

The V and J genes are TRBV6-5 and TRBJ1-1. The V gene's germline CDR1 is MNHEY and CDR2 SVGAGI. The CDR3 contains 14 residues. CDR3 amino acids: CASSYSLLNTEAFF.